This T cell receptor beta chain was sequenced during a study of cytomegalovirus exposure and HLA in healthy donors. Germline V gene data show CDR1 as SGHRS and CDR2 as YFSETQ. Losses at the gene ends were 6 bases for V and 0 bases for J; bases not matched to a gene: 7. The CDR3 has 16 amino acids. PCR amplification relied on 60 Vbeta primers (plus 13 Jbeta primers). Generated by immunoSEQ multiplex PCR, the TCRdb table keeps only in-frame clones and is missing some. Here the sample spans about 150,000 clones, approximately 80% being singletons. The study's findings and limits: Links to common viral pathogens appeared, in a later analysis, for several of the most significant clusters. After further analysis at a later stage, roughly 16,000 TCR beta sequences were associated with HLA alleles at 0.05 false discovery rate. The study assumed roughly uniform donor sequencing depth for presence/absence analyses. For cytomegalovirus status, the classifier reportedly gave diagnoses with high specificity and sensitivity.

This clone has more than one count but fewer than ten. Its antigen is still unknown. The sequencing input was PBMCs. This clonotype originated in a middle-aged man in good health and CMV-seronegative. The V and J genes are TRBV5-1 and TRBJ2-2; 8 bases are shared with TRBD1. CDR3 coding DNA: TGCGCCAGCACCCTCACAGGGGGTTCGAACACCGGGGAGCTGTTTTTT. Its translation: CASTLTGGSNTGELFF.